This T cell receptor (beta chain) originates from a study of vaccination effects on CD4 cells after COVID-19. Study as a whole: It was two doses of either the BNT162b2 or mRNA-1273 vaccine that participants received.

Regarding this clone: Its antigen is not known.

Assay used: immunoSEQ multiplex PCR; TCRdb lists only in-frame clones, some missing. The sample contains 70,000 or so clones, under 85% of which appear only once. Findings and caveats of the study: By a late point after vaccination, infection- and vaccine-induced clones had shrunk markedly through clonal contraction. From healthy vaccinees, only 1 of 255 vaccine-induced clones also reacted to common cold coronaviruses.

The germline V gene has CDR1 SEHNR and CDR2 FQNEAQ (reference sequence). This CDR3 is 16 amino acids long. The junction had 11 bases not matched to a gene; V was cut back by 5 bases and J by 3 bases. Viral peptide pools were used in the ViraFEST assay to expand antigen-specific CD4+ T cells, and sequencing came afterward. Following a 10-day culture, CD4+ T cells were purified. Vaccinees lacked prior SARS-CoV-2 infection and tested negative for nucleocapsid antibodies. Cultures used over 1.5 million PBMC per well, 9 to 10 IU/ml IL-2 and around 10 ug/ml peptides. This receptor was identified in a human donor who received a COVID-19 vaccine. V and J are TRBV7-9 and TRBJ2-7, with 9 bases fitting TRBD1. Material: CD4+ T cells from PBMCs cultured with HCoV-NL63 spike peptides, obtained before COVID-19 vaccination. Written as DNA, the CDR3 is TGTGCCAGCAGCCTCTTTCCGGGACAGGGATACTACGAGCAGTACGTC. As protein: CASSLFPGQGYYEQYV.